This T cell receptor beta chain was sequenced in a study of T-cell reconstitution after alpha-beta-depleted transplantation in children. The ends were cut back, 9 bases at V and 0 bases at J, with 12 bases in the middle. Germline assignment: CDR1 ENHRY and CDR2 SYGVKD. This CDR3 has 14 amino acids. This sample's TCRbeta library carried unique molecular identifier barcodes. TCRdb re-derived calls from the PCR reads in MiXCR, one entry per CDR3 protein. Counted here are approximately 800,000 distinct CDR3 sequences, 16% occurring once; the ten biggest clones make up around 4.5%. Source: PBMCs, mostly from graft donor cells, taken 360 days after TCRalphabeta/CD19-depleted stem cell transplant. The clonotype originates from a male patient between 10 and 17 years old who had a stem cell transplant for acute lymphoblastic leukemia, so the T cells may come from the graft donor. The chain recombines TRBV10-3 with TRBJ1-3; no definite D call. CDR3 residues: CAIKRESSGNTIYF. The CDR3 bases are TGTGCCATTAAACGGGAGAGCTCTGGAAACACCATATATTTT.